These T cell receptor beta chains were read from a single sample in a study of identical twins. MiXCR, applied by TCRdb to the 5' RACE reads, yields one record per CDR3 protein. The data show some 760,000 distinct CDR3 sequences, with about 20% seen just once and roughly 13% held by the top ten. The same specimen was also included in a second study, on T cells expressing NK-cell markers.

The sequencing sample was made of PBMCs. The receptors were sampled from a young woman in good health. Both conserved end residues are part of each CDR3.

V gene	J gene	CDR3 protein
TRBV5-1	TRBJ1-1	CASSFGQAENTEAFF
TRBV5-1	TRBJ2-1	CASRHLRAGQLDEQFF
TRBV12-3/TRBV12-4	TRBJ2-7	CASSLTTAEQYF
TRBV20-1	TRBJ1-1	CSASGGYTMNTEAFF
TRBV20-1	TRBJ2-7	CSARDLAENYEQYF
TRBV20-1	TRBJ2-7	CSARRAGENYEQYF
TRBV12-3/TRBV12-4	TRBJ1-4	CASSLRTYKLFF
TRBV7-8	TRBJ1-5	CASSLGTGVGQPQHF
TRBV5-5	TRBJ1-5	CASSLGQGAYNQPQHF
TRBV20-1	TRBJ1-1	CSVRPGGNTEAFF
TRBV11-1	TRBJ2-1	CASSLAGYGTSGINEQFF
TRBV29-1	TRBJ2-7	CSVATGGSYEQYF
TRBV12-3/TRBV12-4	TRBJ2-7	CASSTESGGSYEQYF
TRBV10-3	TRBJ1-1	CAISERPSGGAFF
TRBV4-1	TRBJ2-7	CASSQVAQSYEQYF
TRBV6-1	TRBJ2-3	CASSTGTAADTQYF
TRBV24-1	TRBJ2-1	CATSDPGAWNEQFF
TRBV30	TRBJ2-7	CACTGQGSYYEQYF
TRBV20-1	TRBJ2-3	CSAPQLAGGLADTQYF
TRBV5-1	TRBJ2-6	CASSLASGTVTSGANVLTF
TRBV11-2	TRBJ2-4	CASSPRLANIQYF
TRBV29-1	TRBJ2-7	CSVAHYEQYF
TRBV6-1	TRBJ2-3	CASSKRTSGNTDTQYF